The rows below give T cell receptor beta chains drawn from one sample of a study of OX40 agonist ivuxolimab in advanced cancers. Clones were sequenced by immunoSEQ multiplex PCR, and TCRdb holds only the in-frame ones, with some missing. Of tens of thousands of clones in the sample, around 83% were seen once. The sample consisted of CD4+ or CD8+ T cells sorted from blood, taken in a trial of the OX40 agonist ivuxolimab. The receptors stem from an adult with an advanced solid tumor such as melanoma, head and neck, liver or kidney cancer. Each CDR3 is given without its conserved first and last residue. Each record gives: clone size, D gene, J gene, V gene, CDR3 protein. The D gene is left open where the match is weak. Size tells how often a clone was seen (once, few, many) or the class of an expanded clone, and some rows leave it out.

clone_size: .; d_call: TRBD2; j_call: TRBJ2-5; v_call: TRBV7-6; cdr3_aa: ASQPSGRAQETQY
clone_size: medium-sized; d_call: .; j_call: TRBJ2-7; v_call: TRBV6-1; cdr3_aa: ASSERGDGGYEQY
clone_size: .; d_call: .; j_call: TRBJ2-3; v_call: TRBV6-5; cdr3_aa: ASSYSRQGGTDTQY
clone_size: .; d_call: TRBD1; j_call: TRBJ2-1; v_call: TRBV9; cdr3_aa: ASNTWDRGYNEQF
clone_size: .; d_call: .; j_call: TRBJ1-2; v_call: TRBV19; cdr3_aa: ASSAWGDGYT
clone_size: .; d_call: .; j_call: TRBJ2-7; v_call: TRBV27; cdr3_aa: ASSLSRGDYYEQY
clone_size: once; d_call: .; j_call: TRBJ2-3; v_call: TRBV30; cdr3_aa: AWTELTDTQY
clone_size: few; d_call: .; j_call: TRBJ2-6; v_call: TRBV4-2; cdr3_aa: ASSQDGNSGANVLT
clone_size: .; d_call: TRBD1; j_call: TRBJ2-5; v_call: TRBV18; cdr3_aa: ASSTTQITGGPNTQY
clone_size: .; d_call: .; j_call: TRBJ1-2; v_call: TRBV6-5; cdr3_aa: ASSYDPQDGYT
clone_size: .; d_call: .; j_call: TRBJ2-2; v_call: TRBV4-3; cdr3_aa: ASSQGPGELF
clone_size: .; d_call: .; j_call: TRBJ1-1; v_call: TRBV6-1; cdr3_aa: ASSDQSGEAF
clone_size: once; d_call: .; j_call: TRBJ1-2; v_call: TRBV29-1; cdr3_aa: SVELTDYYGYT
clone_size: .; d_call: .; j_call: TRBJ1-5; v_call: TRBV6-5; cdr3_aa: ASSSSTVSNQPQH
clone_size: .; d_call: TRBD1; j_call: TRBJ2-7; v_call: TRBV19; cdr3_aa: ASSPGQGAFYEQY